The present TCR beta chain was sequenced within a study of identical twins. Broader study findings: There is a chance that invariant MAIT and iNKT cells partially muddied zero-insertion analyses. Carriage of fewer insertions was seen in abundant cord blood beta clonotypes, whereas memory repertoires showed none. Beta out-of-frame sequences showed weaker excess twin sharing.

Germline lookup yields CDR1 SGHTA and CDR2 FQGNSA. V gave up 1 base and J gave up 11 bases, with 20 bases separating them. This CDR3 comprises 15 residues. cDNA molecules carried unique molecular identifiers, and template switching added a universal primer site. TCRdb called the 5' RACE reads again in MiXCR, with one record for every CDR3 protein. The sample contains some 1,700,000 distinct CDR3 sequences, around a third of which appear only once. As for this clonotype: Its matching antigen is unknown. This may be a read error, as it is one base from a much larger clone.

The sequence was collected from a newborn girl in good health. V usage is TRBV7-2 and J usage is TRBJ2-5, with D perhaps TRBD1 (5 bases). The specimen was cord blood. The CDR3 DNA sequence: TGTGCCAGCAGCTTAGAGGGGCTCTCCTACAATGAGCAGTACTTC. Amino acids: CASSLEGLSYNEQYF.